This TCR beta chain is drawn from a study of Graves' ophthalmopathy and Graves' hyperthyroidism. The CDR3 totals 16 residues. CDR1 and CDR2 (germline): SGHAT, FQDESV (reference sequence). Trimming left V 1 base short and J 4 bases short, with 16 bases between. A remark on this clonotype: Its antigen is as yet unknown.

Stable hyperthyroidism referred to disease that showed no ophthalmopathy within 18 months of follow-up. Other autoimmune diseases, uncontrolled infections, pregnancy or lactation ruled patients out of participation. The PBMCs had their origin in 10 ml of fresh peripheral blood. Overall study results and limits: Blood was where most expanded thyroid clonotypes above 0.001 frequency also turned up.

RNA transcripts yielded amplified TCR beta CDR3 regions. First-round RT-PCR relied on HTBI primers, and a second-round multiplex PCR came next. TCRdb reprocessed the multiplex PCR reads via MiXCR and lists one record per CDR3 protein. Of about 420,000 distinct CDR3 sequences in the sample, 20% to 25% were seen once. This chain uses TRBV11-1 with TRBJ1-2, with D maybe TRBD1 (5 bases). The clonotype originates from a woman aged 18-29 years with stable Graves' hyperthyroidism. Sequencing was performed on peripheral blood. CDR3 protein: CASSLVGTENTYGYTF. CDR3 nucleotides: TGTGCCAGCAGCTTAGTGGGGACCGAGAATACCTATGGCTACACCTTC.